The sequence of this T cell receptor beta chain was determined in a study of OX40 agonist ivuxolimab in advanced cancers. Study-wide background: Of the participants, 40% had some prior anti-PD-1, anti-PD-L1 or anti-CTLA-4 therapy, which was allowed. General study results and limits: Researchers did not establish what antigens the expanded peripheral T cells target. Expanded clones tended on average to be more numerous among CD8+ T cells than CD4+.

TCRdb's copy holds only in-frame clones and misses some; the assay was immunoSEQ multiplex PCR. The sample lists about 75,000 clones; roughly 81% were seen once. Looked up from germline, CDR1 is MNHEY and CDR2 is SVGAGI. Trimming removed 0 bases from V and 6 bases from J, with 9 bases in between. This CDR3 is 13 amino acids long. Note on this clone: Its antigen is unknown.

This sequence was found in an adult with an advanced solid tumor such as melanoma, head and neck, liver or kidney cancer. The rearrangement uses TRBV6-5 and TRBJ2-7, with D possibly TRBD1 on 5 matching bases. The source material was CD4+ or CD8+ T cells sorted from blood, sampled in a trial of the OX40 agonist ivuxolimab. The CDR3 DNA is TGTGCCAGCAGTTACTCTACAGGCGGCGAGCAGTACTTC. Translation gives CASSYSTGGEQYF.